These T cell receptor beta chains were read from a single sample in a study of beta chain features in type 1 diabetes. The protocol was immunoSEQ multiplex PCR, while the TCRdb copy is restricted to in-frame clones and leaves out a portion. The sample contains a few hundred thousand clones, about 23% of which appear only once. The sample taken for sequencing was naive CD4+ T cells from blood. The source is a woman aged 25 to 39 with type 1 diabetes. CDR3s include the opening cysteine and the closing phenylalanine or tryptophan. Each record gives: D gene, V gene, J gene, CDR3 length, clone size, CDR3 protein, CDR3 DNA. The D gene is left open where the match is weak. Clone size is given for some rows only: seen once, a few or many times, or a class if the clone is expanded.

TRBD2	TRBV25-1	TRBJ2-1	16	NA	CASSGAGDWSYNEQFF	TGTGCCAGCAGTGGAGCGGGAGATTGGTCCTACAATGAGCAGTTCTTC
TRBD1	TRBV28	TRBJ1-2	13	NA	CASRVDRDYGYTF	TGTGCCAGCCGCGTCGACAGGGACTATGGCTACACCTTC
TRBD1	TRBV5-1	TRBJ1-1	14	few	CASSFTGENTEAFF	TGCGCCAGCAGCTTTACAGGGGAGAACACTGAAGCTTTCTTT
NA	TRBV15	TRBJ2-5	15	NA	CATSRPLGSGETQYF	TGTGCCACCAGCAGACCCCTAGGAAGCGGTGAGACCCAGTACTTC
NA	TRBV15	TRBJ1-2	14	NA	CATSSYRVDGGYTF	TGTGCCACCAGCAGCTACAGGGTAGACGGTGGCTACACCTTC
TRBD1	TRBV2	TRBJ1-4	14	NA	CASSPRTGPEKLFF	TGTGCCAGCAGCCCGAGGACAGGGCCGGAAAAACTGTTTTTT
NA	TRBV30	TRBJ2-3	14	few	CAWSVRQSTDTQYF	TGTGCCTGGAGTGTACGTCAGTCAACAGATACGCAGTATTTT
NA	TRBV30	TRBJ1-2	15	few	CAWSVRTFLRRGYTF	TGTGCCTGGAGTGTTAGGACATTCTTGCGCCGGGGCTACACCTTC
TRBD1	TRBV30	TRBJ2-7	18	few	CAWSGNPTGITLSYEQYF	TGTGCCTGGAGTGGAAACCCGACAGGGATAACCCTCTCCTACGAGCAGTACTTC
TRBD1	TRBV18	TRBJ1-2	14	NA	CASSPEKGAYGYTF	TGTGCCAGCTCACCAGAGAAGGGGGCGTATGGCTACACCTTC
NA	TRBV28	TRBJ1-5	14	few	CASSDSYSNQPQHF	TGTGCCAGCAGTGACAGCTATAGCAATCAGCCCCAGCATTTT
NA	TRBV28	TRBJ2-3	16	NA	CASGYDYPRSTDTQYF	TGTGCCAGCGGATACGACTACCCGAGGAGCACAGATACGCAGTATTTT
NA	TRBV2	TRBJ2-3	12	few	CASSGDTDTQYF	TGTGCCAGCAGTGGAGACACAGATACGCAGTATTTT
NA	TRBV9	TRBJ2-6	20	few	CASSRGLGQGSMSGANVLTF	TGTGCCAGCAGCCGTGGTCTCGGGCAGGGGAGTATGTCTGGGGCCAACGTCCTGACTTTC
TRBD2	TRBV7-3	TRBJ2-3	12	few	CASSSGRDTQYF	TGTGCCAGCAGCAGCGGGAGAGATACGCAGTATTTT
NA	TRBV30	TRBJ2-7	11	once	CAWGPTYEQYF	TGTGCCTGGGGGCCTACCTACGAGCAGTACTTC
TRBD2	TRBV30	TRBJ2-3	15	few	CAWSSGTSVSDTQYF	TGTGCCTGGAGTTCCGGGACTAGTGTCTCAGATACGCAGTATTTT